This T cell receptor (beta chain) appears in the sequencing data of a study of circulating and synovial CD4+ cells in juvenile arthritis. General study results and limits: CPL versus bulk CD4 samples: T cell genome counts differed by at least an order of magnitude.

The CDR3 contains 14 residues. Germline CDR1 reads LNHNV; CDR2 reads YYDKDF (reference sequence). Trimming left V 5 bases short and J 0 bases short, with 11 bases between. Of note for this clone: No antigen is known for it.

Measured with immunoSEQ multiplex PCR; TCRdb has only the in-frame clones, and not every one. Among about 33,000 clones listed, roughly 96% were seen once. The receptor comes from a human donor with juvenile idiopathic arthritis. V is TRBV15 and J is TRBJ2-7, with D maybe TRBD1 (5 bases). Sample: CD4+ T cells from blood. For the CDR3, the DNA is TGTGCCACCAGCCGTGGGGCCGCCTCCTACGAGCAGTACTTC. As protein: CATSRGAASYEQYF.